The subject of this entry is one T cell receptor beta chain. This entry comes from a study of cytomegalovirus exposure and HLA in healthy donors. V lost 5 bases and J lost 3, with 15 bases in between. Germline V CDR1 and CDR2: SGHTA, FQGNSA. This CDR3 has 15 residues. The PCR was carried out with 60 Vbeta primers and 13 Jbeta primers. Method: immunoSEQ multiplex PCR; TCRdb's copy keeps in-frame clones and lacks some. The table has 100,000 to 150,000 clones, about 15% seen once. The chain joins TRBV7-2 to TRBJ2-3, with no clear D. The sequence was collected from a female donor in good health and CMV-seropositive. The sample comprised PBMCs. CDR3 residues: CASSQYAGGTDTQYF. CDR3 nucleotide sequence: TGTGCCAGCAGCCAGTACGCTGGCGGAACAGATACGCAGTATTTT.